The 8 T cell receptor beta chains below were found in one sample sequenced in a study of T cells in women clearing cervical HPV infection. Using immunoSEQ multiplex PCR, the repertoire was profiled, and TCRdb retains in-frame clones only, with some absent. The table for this sample gives about 22,000 clones. The source material was blood buffy coat. These receptors originate from a woman aged 18-69 years with a cervical HPV16 infection that either progressed to CIN3+ or cleared (not recorded which).

Turning to this clone: Read coverage stops 3 residues before the CDR3 terminus; the germline J gene supplies the remainder. The chain couples TRBV7-9 to TRBJ1-3; D is perhaps TRBD1 (6 bases). Trimming removed 7 bases from V and 0 bases from J, with 13 bases in between. The CDR3 loop spans 15 amino acids. In germline, CDR1 is SEHNR, CDR2 FQNEAQ (reference sequence). The CDR3 here is CASTSQGLSGNTIYF. The sequenced part of the CDR3 DNA is TGTGCCAGCACCTCTCAGGGGCTCTCTGGAAACACC.

As to this clone: The observed sequence ends 3 residues before the CDR3 terminus, with the missing tail filled in from the germline J gene. The chain combines TRBV19 with TRBJ1-1; D unclear. The germline V gene has CDR1 LNHDA and CDR2 SQIVND (reference sequence). Trimming cost V 10 bases and J 4 bases, with 16 bases left between them. The CDR3 runs 13 residues. The sequenced part of the CDR3 DNA is TGTGCCACTTTGACACCATTGGGCACTGAA. Translating it yields CATLTPLGTE. The entire CDR3 protein reads CATLTPLGTEAFF. Using reference TRBV19 and TRBJ1-1 for the parts outside the CDR3, the full variable domain is DGGITQSPKYLFRKEGQNVTLSCEQNLNHDAMYWYRQDPGQGLRLIYYSQIVNDFQKGDIAEGYSVSREKKESFPLTVTSAQKNPTAFYLCATLTPLGTEAFFGQGTRLTVV.

The DNA read from the CDR3 is TGCAGTGCTAGAGATATTACTAGCGGGATAAATACG. Protein sequence: CSARDITSGINT. The complete CDR3 sequence is CSARDITSGINTQYF. This sequence joins TRBV20-1 and TRBJ2-3; 10 bases agree with TRBD2. The CDR3 is cut off 3 residues early in the read; its end comes from the germline J gene. Germline V lookup: CDR1 DFQATT, CDR2 SNEGSKA (reference sequence). The V gene end was trimmed by 0 bases and the J gene end by 7 bases; junction bases not matched to a gene: 7. The CDR3 is made up of 15 amino acids.

In regard to this clone: The CDR3 end lies 3 residues beyond the end of the read and is filled in from the germline J gene. The chain couples TRBV7-9 to TRBJ1-2; 8 positions agree with TRBD1. CDR1 and CDR2 from the germline V gene are SEHNR and FQNEAQ (reference sequence). This CDR3 region has 14 residues. The CDR3 spells CASSLGDRSYDYTF. The DNA read from the CDR3 is TGTGCCAGCAGCTTAGGGGACAGGTCCTACGAC.

As for this clone: The read halts 3 residues ahead of the CDR3 end, with the missing end drawn from the germline J gene. The gene calls are TRBV20-1 and TRBJ1-2; 7 nucleotides align to TRBD1. The CDR3 runs 15 residues. Trimming cost V 0 bases and J 5 bases; bases outside gene matches: 9. Germline-derived CDR1 and CDR2 are DFQATT and SNEGSKA (reference sequence). The DNA read from the CDR3 is TGCAGTGCTAGAGATCGGGGACAGTTCTTTTATGGC. Amino acids: CSARDRGQFFYG. The full CDR3 reads CSARDRGQFFYGYTF.

Regarding this clone: The CDR3 goes on 3 residues after the read ends, and that part is filled in from the germline J gene. The chain carries TRBV9 and TRBJ2-3; 12 bases agree with TRBD2. The CDR3 totals 17 residues. The germline V gene encodes CDR1 SGDLS and CDR2 YYNGEE. V was clipped by 6 bases and J by 4 bases; unmatched bases: 12. The CDR3 bases that were read are TGTGCCAGCATCAAGGGGGCTAGCGGGAGGGCAGCAGATACG. The encoded protein is CASIKGASGRAADT. The whole CDR3 reads CASIKGASGRAADTQYF.

Notes on this clone: The CDR3 end lies 3 residues beyond the end of the read and is filled in from the germline J gene. The chain is built from TRBV5-6 and TRBJ1-2; D gene ambiguous. The germline V gene has CDR1 SGHDT and CDR2 YYEEEE. Between the trimmed V and J ends, which lost 0 bases and 7 bases, there was a span of 10 bases. The CDR3 consists of 13 residues. CDR3 bases read: TGTGCCAGCAGCTTGGGGCGGGAACGTGGC. It yields the protein CASSLGRERG. The entire CDR3 protein is CASSLGRERGYTF.

A word on this clone: The read comes to an end 3 residues before the CDR3 does, leaving the germline J gene to fill in the end. V is TRBV5-1 and J is TRBJ2-1; 10 bases line up with TRBD2. The CDR3 length is 14 residues. Germline V gene sequence: CDR1 SGHRS, CDR2 YFSETQ. J lost 6 bases, V lost 4 bases, and 4 bases had no gene match. CDR3 DNA, as far as it was read: TGCGCCAGCAGCCAGCGGGGGGGCCTCAATGAG. Translating gives CASSQRGGLNE. The full CDR3 protein is CASSQRGGLNEQFF.